This entry lists 28 T cell receptor beta chains sequenced from one sample in a study of cytomegalovirus exposure and HLA in healthy donors. PCR used 60 Vbeta primers and 13 Jbeta primers. Libraries were prepared by immunoSEQ multiplex PCR; TCRdb keeps only in-frame clonotypes and omits some of them. Among roughly 100,000 clones, roughly 78% were seen once, and the ten largest hold under 0.8%. Sequencing was performed on PBMCs. The origin of the receptors is a woman in her sixties in good health and CMV-seronegative.

This clone was counted a single time. CDR3: CASSTGLADGIGEQYF. The CDR3 DNA follows: TGTGCCAGCAGCACGGGACTAGCGGACGGAATAGGCGAGCAGTACTTC. V and J are TRBV5-4 and TRBJ2-7; the match to TRBD2 covers 11 bases. CDR1 is SGHNT, CDR2 YYREEE, per germline (reference sequence). V dropped 4 bases and J dropped 6; count of bases not matched to a gene: 12. The CDR3 is 16 amino acids.

V gene TRBV6-5 combines with J gene TRBJ2-5, with 7 bases fitting TRBD1. Germline V CDR1 and CDR2: MNHEY, SVGAGI. CDR3 size: 12 residues. V dropped 8 bases and J dropped 2; count of bases not matched to a gene: 2. The CDR3 is CASGDSQETQYF. CDR3 DNA sequence: TGTGCCAGCGGGGACAGTCAAGAGACCCAGTACTTC.

The chain has TRBV27 and TRBJ2-5; TRBD2 agrees at 7 bases. This CDR3 comprises 14 residues. Germline V gene lookup returns CDR1 MNHEY and CDR2 SMNVEV (reference sequence). The V segment lost 6 bases and the J segment 4 bases; nucleotides outside the gene matches: 8. The CDR3 DNA is TGTGCCAGCAGCTGGGGGGGGTTTGGAGAGACCCAGTACTTC. Protein product: CASSWGGFGETQYF.

This clone appeared once. The rearrangement links TRBV2 to TRBJ2-1; 11 bases are a match to TRBD2. Germline V CDR1 and CDR2: SNHLY, FYNNEI. Germline trimming cut 4 bases from V and 4 bases from J; bases unmatched to any gene: 3. The CDR3 length is 15 residues. The CDR3 protein is CASSVGLAAYNEQFF. CDR3 in DNA: TGTGCCAGCAGTGTGGGACTAGCGGCATACAATGAGCAGTTCTTC. Looking up the rest from reference TRBV2 and TRBJ2-1 gives the full variable domain: EPEVTQTPSHQVTQMGQEVILRCVPISNHLYFYWYRQILGQKVEFLVSFYNNEISEKSEIFDDQFSVERPDGSNFTLKIRSTKLEDSAMYFCASSVGLAAYNEQFFGPGTRLTVL.

The rearrangement joins TRBV9 to TRBJ1-2, with 7 positions matching TRBD1. Trimming cost V 3 bases and J 7 bases; bases outside gene matches: 6. Germline V lookup: CDR1 SGDLS, CDR2 YYNGEE. The CDR3 length is 13 residues. The CDR3 loop is CASSGGGGRGYTF. As DNA, the CDR3 is TGTGCCAGCAGCGGCGGAGGGGGCCGTGGCTACACCTTC.

The CDR3 DNA follows: TGTGCCAGCAGCCCTTGGACTAGTGGTGCAGAAGAGACCCAGTACTTC. Encoded protein: CASSPWTSGAEETQYF. The V call is TRBV7-6, the J call TRBJ2-5, with TRBD2 matching over 7 bases. The CDR3 totals 16 residues. Germline V gene sequence: CDR1 SGHVS, CDR2 FNYEAQ. The V segment lost 5 bases and the J segment 3 bases; nucleotides outside the gene matches: 12.

This clone was seen only once. This sequence joins TRBV30 and TRBJ2-1; 10 positions agree with TRBD2. The CDR3 has 15 amino acids. V gave up 1 base and J gave up 5 bases; unmatched junction bases: 5. Germline-derived CDR1 and CDR2 are GTSNPN and SVGIG (reference sequence). CDR3 region: CAWSGFGLADNEQFF. Here the CDR3 DNA reads TGTGCCTGGAGTGGATTCGGACTAGCGGACAATGAGCAGTTCTTC.

In its sample, this clone was seen a few times. CDR3 sequence (DNA): TGTGCCAGCAGCTGGACAGGGACGGAGACCCAGTACTTC. Encoded protein: CASSWTGTETQYF. The V call is TRBV5-6, the J call TRBJ2-5; 8 bases match TRBD1. The CDR3 totals 13 residues. J was trimmed by 5 bases and V by 3 bases; bases with no gene match: 3. The germline gives CDR1 SGHDT, CDR2 YYEEEE.

With respect to this clone: Relative to the germline gene, one junction end is altered; a read error may explain this. This chain uses TRBV19 with TRBJ2-7, with 7 bases lining up with TRBD1. The CDR3 runs to 12 residues. Germline CDR1 is LNHDA and CDR2 is SQIVND (reference sequence). Here the CDR3 DNA reads TGTGCCAGCCAAGGCTTTGTGGGACAGCCGCACTTC. This sequence encodes CASQGFVGQPHF.

The chain carries TRBV28 and TRBJ2-5, with 12 bases aligning to TRBD2. Germline lookup yields CDR1 MDHEN and CDR2 SYDVKM. V shed 4 bases and J 4 bases; nucleotides not matched to a gene: 16. The CDR3 sequence is 19 residues long. The CDR3 DNA follows: TGTGCCAGCAGTTCACCAACCCCTCTAGCGGGAGGGCCCTTAGAGACCCAGTACTTC. Protein: CASSSPTPLAGGPLETQYF.

V and J are TRBV18 and TRBJ2-5, with D perhaps TRBD2 (6 bases). Looked up from germline, CDR1 is KGHSH and CDR2 is LQKENI. Trimming took off 1 base at V and 5 bases at J, with 14 bases between the two ends. The CDR3 loop spans 15 amino acids. The CDR3 here is CASSPRIAEGETQYF. CDR3 coding DNA: TGTGCCAGCTCACCACGAATAGCGGAGGGGGAGACCCAGTACTTC.

The rearrangement links TRBV5-1 to TRBJ2-7; perhaps TRBD2 as D (5 bases). This CDR3 spans 16 amino acids. The ends were cut back, 3 bases at V and 1 base at J, with 17 bases in the middle. Per the germline V gene, CDR1 is SGHRS and CDR2 is YFSETQ. The CDR3 DNA reads TGCGCCAGCAGCTGGGGAGATAGAGCCCCGTCCTACGAGCAGTACTTC. This encodes CASSWGDRAPSYEQYF.

This clone was found once. CDR3: CASSPRLAGAAGELFF. In nucleotides, the CDR3 is TGTGCCAGCAGCCCCCGACTAGCGGGAGCCGCCGGGGAGCTGTTTTTT. The genes are TRBV14 and TRBJ2-2; 12 bases align to TRBD2. The CDR3 contains 16 residues. From germline, CDR1 is SGHDN and CDR2 FVKESK. The V segment lost 4 bases and the J segment 6 bases; nucleotides outside the gene matches: 6.

The chain carries TRBV4-2 and TRBJ2-7, with D perhaps matching TRBD1 (5 bases). The CDR3 loop spans 15 amino acids. Per germline, CDR1 LGHNA and CDR2 YNFKEQ. Trimming cost V 0 bases and J 6 bases, with 15 bases left between them. The CDR3 coding sequence is TGTGCCAGCAGCCAAGATAGACAGTCTGGGCGCGAGCAGTACTTC. Its protein is CASSQDRQSGREQYF.

The chain recombines TRBV5-1 with TRBJ1-1, with 9 positions matching TRBD1. Germline V gives CDR1 SGHRS, CDR2 YFSETQ. J was trimmed by 5 bases and V by 3 bases; bases with no gene match: 5. The CDR3 has 14 residues. Here the CDR3 reads CASSWGQGGTEAFF. The CDR3 DNA is TGCGCCAGCAGCTGGGGACAGGGAGGAACTGAAGCTTTCTTT.

The chain recombines TRBV2 with TRBJ1-3; D is unclear. The CDR3 runs to 16 residues. V was cut by 2 bases and J by 0 bases, with 11 bases left in between. Germline lookup yields CDR1 SNHLY and CDR2 FYNNEI. The CDR3 loop reads CASSERKAVSGNTIYF. The DNA of the CDR3 is TGTGCCAGCAGTGAACGAAAAGCCGTCTCTGGAAACACCATATATTTT.

The CDR3 is CASSLRTSGSTDTQYF. The CDR3 nucleotides are TGTGCCAGCAGTTTGAGGACTAGCGGGAGCACAGATACGCAGTATTTT. The V and J genes are TRBV28 and TRBJ2-3; 11 nucleotides line up with TRBD2. Trimming at V came to 3 bases and at J to 0 bases, leaving 2 bases not matched to a gene. The CDR3 is made up of 16 amino acids. From germline, CDR1 is MDHEN and CDR2 SYDVKM. The variable domain in full, with the rest retrieved from reference TRBV28 and TRBJ2-3, is DVKVTQSSRYLVKRTGEKVFLECVQDMDHENMFWYRQDPGLGLRLIYFSYDVKMKEKGDIPEGYSVSREKKERFSLILESASTNQTSMYLCASSLRTSGSTDTQYFGPGTRLTVL.

The chain carries TRBV5-1 and TRBJ2-3, with D hard to call. The CDR3 is 14 amino acids. The V gene's germline CDR1 is SGHRS and CDR2 YFSETQ. V lost 5 bases and J lost 0, with 10 bases in between. The CDR3 DNA is TGCGCCAGCAGAGCCTCGCGCAGCACAGATACGCAGTATTTT. Translating it yields CASRASRSTDTQYF.

The J gene is TRBJ2-7, the V gene TRBV5-1, with 12 nucleotides matching TRBD1. With 2 bases clipped from V and 5 bases from J, the junction kept 5 bases outside the gene matches. Germline CDR1 SGHRS, CDR2 YFSETQ. This CDR3 contains 15 residues. CDR3 nucleotides: TGCGCCAGCAGCTTTGTGGGACAGGGGGCCGACGAGCAGTACTTC. Protein sequence: CASSFVGQGADEQYF.

V is TRBV6-5 and J is TRBJ2-3, with 7 bases identical to TRBD1. CDR1 and CDR2 from the germline V gene are MNHEY and SVGAGI. The CDR3 is made up of 15 amino acids. Losses at the gene ends were 6 bases for V and 0 bases for J; bases not matched to a gene: 6. CDR3 coding DNA: TGTGCCAGCAGCGCTCGGACAGGTAGCACAGATACGCAGTATTTT. Its protein product is CASSARTGSTDTQYF.

The V gene is TRBV9, the J gene TRBJ2-7; 10 positions agree with TRBD1. The CDR3 spans 15 residues. V lost 3 bases, J lost 5 bases, and 8 bases stayed unmatched. Germline V CDR1 and CDR2: SGDLS, YYNGEE. The CDR3 sequence is CASSADRGLLDEQYF. CDR3 nucleotide sequence: TGTGCCAGCAGCGCCGACAGGGGGCTTTTAGACGAGCAGTACTTC. Looking up the rest from reference TRBV9 and TRBJ2-7 gives the full variable domain: DSGVTQTPKHLITATGQRVTLRCSPRSGDLSVYWYQQSLDQGLQFLIQYYNGEERAKGNILERFSAQQFPDLHSELNLSSLELGDSALYFCASSADRGLLDEQYFGPGTRLTVT.

In this sample, this clone turned up a few times. J is TRBJ2-1 and V is TRBV6-5, with TRBD2 identical over 7 bases. V dropped 6 bases and J dropped 1; count of bases not matched to a gene: 6. Germline values: CDR1 MNHEY, CDR2 SVGAGI. This CDR3 region has 15 residues. CDR3 sequence (DNA): TGTGCCAGCAGCCGCGGGAGTAGGTCCTACAATGAGCAGTTCTTC. It translates to CASSRGSRSYNEQFF.

The gene calls are TRBV6-6 and TRBJ1-2; 9 bases match TRBD1. With 5 bases clipped from V and 12 bases from J, the junction kept 7 bases outside the gene matches. Germline V gives CDR1 MNHNY, CDR2 SVGAGI (reference sequence). The CDR3 sequence is 12 residues long. In DNA form, the CDR3 reads TGTGCCAGCAGTCGATTACAGGGGGCCCACACCTTC. It codes for CASSRLQGAHTF.

V usage is TRBV7-9 and J usage is TRBJ1-2; TRBD1 agrees at 7 bases. The CDR3 sequence is 14 residues long. CDR1 is SEHNR, CDR2 FQNEAQ, per germline (reference sequence). The V and J ends lost 8 bases and 4 bases, in that order; junction bases with no gene match: 10. The CDR3 sequence is CASSPSGTVYGYTF. CDR3 nucleotide sequence: TGTGCCAGCTCCCCATCGGGGACAGTCTATGGCTACACCTTC.

V is TRBV5-6 and J is TRBJ1-5; 10 nucleotides agree with TRBD1. V lost 2 bases to trimming and J lost 7 bases; unmatched junction nucleotides: 6. The CDR3 has 15 residues. Germline CDR1 SGHDT, CDR2 YYEEEE. In DNA form, the CDR3 reads TGTGCCAGCAGCTTTGGGGACAGGGGACGGCAGCCCCAGCATTTT. This gives the protein CASSFGDRGRQPQHF.

The V call is TRBV30, the J call TRBJ2-1, with 7 positions matching TRBD2. The CDR3 sequence is 14 residues long. Losses at the gene ends were 6 bases for V and 0 bases for J; bases not matched to a gene: 5. Germline CDR1 GTSNPN, CDR2 SVGIG (reference sequence). In nucleotides, the CDR3 is TGTGCCTGTACGGGCGGGAGCTCCTACAATGAGCAGTTCTTC. Its protein is CACTGGSSYNEQFF.

The chain links TRBV29-1 to TRBJ2-1, with a possible D match to TRBD2 (5 bases). Germline V gene data show CDR1 as SQVTM and CDR2 as ANQGSEA. The V end lost 2 bases, the J end lost 7 bases, and 15 bases lay between the germline ends. The CDR3 spans 14 residues. The CDR3 DNA sequence: TGCAGCGTTGAACTAGTGGACTTGTTGAATGAGCAGTTCTTC. It is translated as CSVELVDLLNEQFF.

This clone was picked up a small number of times. The rearrangement links TRBV9 to TRBJ2-7, with 8 bases matching TRBD2. The CDR3 is made up of 15 amino acids. Germline values: CDR1 SGDLS, CDR2 YYNGEE. After removal of 0 bases from V and 4 bases from J, the junction contained 6 bases not matched to a gene. The CDR3 DNA reads TGTGCCAGCAGCGTAGGAGGCGGGGGGATGTACGAGCAGTACTTC. Residues: CASSVGGGGMYEQYF.